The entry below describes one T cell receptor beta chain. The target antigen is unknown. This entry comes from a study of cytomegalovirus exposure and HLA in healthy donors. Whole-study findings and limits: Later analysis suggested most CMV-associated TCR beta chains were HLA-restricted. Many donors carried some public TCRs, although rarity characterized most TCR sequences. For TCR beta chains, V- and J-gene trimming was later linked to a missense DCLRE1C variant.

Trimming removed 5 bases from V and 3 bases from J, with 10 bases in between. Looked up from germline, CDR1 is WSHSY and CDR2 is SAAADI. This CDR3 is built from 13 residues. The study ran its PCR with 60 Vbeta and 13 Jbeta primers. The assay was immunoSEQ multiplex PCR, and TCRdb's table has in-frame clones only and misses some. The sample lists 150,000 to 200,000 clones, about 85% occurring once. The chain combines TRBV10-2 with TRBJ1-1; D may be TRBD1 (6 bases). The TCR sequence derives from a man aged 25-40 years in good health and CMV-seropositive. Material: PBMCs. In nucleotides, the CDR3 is TGCGCCAGCAGTCGAGGGGGGGACACTGAAGCTTTCTTT. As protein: CASSRGGDTEAFF.